The 30 T cell receptor beta chains reported below all come from one sample, sequenced in a study of CD8 T cells in Susac syndrome. RNA amounts of roughly 0.5 to 1 ug underwent reverse transcription with random hexamers. A single record per CDR3 protein comes from TCRdb applying MiXCR to the immunoSEQ multiplex PCR reads. The repertoire has more than 100,000 distinct CDR3 sequences, 96% of them found once; the top ten carry more than 0.12%. Sequenced: CD4+ T cells from PBMCs. The receptors here all came from a human donor with Susac syndrome.

The table lists this clonotype with a count of one. V gene TRBV9 combines with J gene TRBJ2-3; D possibly uses TRBD1 or TRBD2 (5 bases each). V lost 3 bases and J lost 7, with 21 bases in between. The CDR3 has 16 amino acids. The germline V gene has CDR1 SGDLS and CDR2 YYNGEE. The CDR3 DNA sequence: TGTGCCAGCAGCGAGGACCCCGGATCGGGGCGGAATACGCAGTATTTT. Its translation is CASSEDPGSGRNTQYF. Full variable domain (remainder filled in from reference TRBV9 and TRBJ2-3): DSGVTQTPKHLITATGQRVTLRCSPRSGDLSVYWYQQSLDQGLQFLIQYYNGEERAKGNILERFSAQQFPDLHSELNLSSLELGDSALYFCASSEDPGSGRNTQYFGPGTRLTVL.

This chain uses TRBV20-1 with TRBJ2-3; 10 bases fit TRBD2. Germline CDR1 and CDR2: DFQATT and SNEGSKA (reference sequence). CDR3 size: 15 residues. J gave up 4 bases and V 6 bases, and 10 bases lay outside the gene matches. CDR3: CSALKASGSADTQYF. The CDR3 coding sequence is TGCAGTGCCCTAAAAGCTAGCGGGAGTGCAGATACGCAGTATTTT.

The chain employs TRBV7-8 and TRBJ2-1, with 9 bases lining up with TRBD2. The V segment lost 2 bases and the J segment 4 bases; nucleotides outside the gene matches: 3. From germline, CDR1 is SGHVS and CDR2 FQNEAQ. This CDR3 contains 15 residues. CDR3 protein: CASSLTTSGYNEQFF. In DNA, the CDR3 is TGTGCCAGCAGCTTAACTACTAGCGGGTACAATGAGCAGTTCTTC. Full variable domain (rest looked up from reference TRBV7-8 and TRBJ2-1): GAGVSQSPRYKVAKRGQDVALRCDPISGHVSLFWYQQALGQGPEFLTYFQNEAQLDKSGLPSDRFFAERPEGSVSTLKIQRTQQEDSAVYLCASSLTTSGYNEQFFGPGTRLTVL.

This sequence joins TRBV24-1 and TRBJ2-2; D gene unclear. Trimming pared 4 bases from V and 4 bases from J, leaving 6 bases between. Germline V gene lookup returns CDR1 KGHDR and CDR2 SFDVKD. The CDR3 loop spans 13 amino acids. The CDR3 DNA reads as TGTGCCACCAGTGACCTTACCACCGGGGAGCTGTTTTTT. It yields the protein CATSDLTTGELFF.

The rearrangement joins TRBV6-2 or TRBV6-3 to TRBJ2-3; TRBD1 matches 8 bases. V was pared by 7 bases and J by 1 base, with 4 bases of the junction left unmatched. Germline V gene lookup returns CDR1 MNHEY and CDR2 SVGEGT. This CDR3 is built from 14 residues. The CDR3 is CASTKTGGTDTQYF. The CDR3 bases are TGTGCCAGCACCAAGACAGGGGGCACAGATACGCAGTATTTT.

The chain is built from TRBV20-1 and TRBJ1-5; 11 bases are a match to TRBD1. Germline V gene sequence: CDR1 DFQATT, CDR2 SNEGSKA (reference sequence). CDR3 length equals 18 residues. Trimming cost V 5 bases and J 0 bases; bases outside gene matches: 12. This CDR3 reads CSAYPGQGGPYSNQPQHF. In nucleotides, the CDR3 is TGCAGTGCTTATCCGGGACAGGGGGGACCATATAGCAATCAGCCCCAGCATTTT.

This clonotype came up once. V gene TRBV20-1 combines with J gene TRBJ2-3, with D hard to call. The germline V and J ends were trimmed by 1 base and 1 base, with 6 bases remaining between them. This CDR3 spans 13 amino acids. From germline, CDR1 is DFQATT and CDR2 SNEGSKA (reference sequence). The CDR3 region has the DNA TGCAGTGCTAGAGGTTGGGGCACAGATACGCAGTATTTT. This gives the protein CSARGWGTDTQYF.

V is TRBV20-1 and J is TRBJ2-7; possible D gene TRBD2, 6 bases. CDR1 and CDR2 (germline): DFQATT, SNEGSKA (reference sequence). The CDR3 contains 13 residues. V gave up 5 bases and J gave up 0 bases, with 11 bases separating them. DNA for the CDR3: TGCAGTGCTTGGGACTTTCTCTCCTACGAGCAGTACTTC. Its translation: CSAWDFLSYEQYF.

The CDR3 is CASSPGTGVGNTIYF. The CDR3 coding sequence is TGTGCCAGCTCACCCGGGACAGGGGTCGGAAACACCATATATTTT. This rearrangement joins TRBV18 to TRBJ1-3; 10 positions match TRBD1. Germline trimming cut 3 bases from V and 4 bases from J; bases unmatched to any gene: 3. The CDR3 consists of 15 residues. The germline CDR1 and CDR2 sequences are KGHSH and LQKENI.

The chain has TRBV7-2 and TRBJ1-1, with a tentative D call TRBD1 (6 bases). The germline CDR1 and CDR2 sequences are SGHTA and FQGNSA. The CDR3 is made up of 14 amino acids. V was cut by 3 bases and J by 0 bases, with 8 bases left in between. The CDR3 region has the DNA TGTGCCAGCAGCTTCCAGGGGTTGAACACTGAAGCTTTCTTT. It yields the protein CASSFQGLNTEAFF.

The chain employs TRBV6-5 and TRBJ2-6, with 10 bases that match TRBD1. The junction had 6 bases not matched to a gene; V was cut back by 4 bases and J by 0 bases. Looked up from germline, CDR1 is MNHEY and CDR2 is SVGAGI. This CDR3 region has 18 residues. CDR3 sequence reads: CASSSGTGVLSGANVLTF. The CDR3 region has the DNA TGTGCCAGCAGTTCCGGGACAGGGGTCCTCTCTGGGGCCAACGTCCTGACTTTC.

This chain links TRBV11-2 with TRBJ2-5; the match to TRBD2 covers 11 bases. V dropped 1 base and J dropped 2; count of bases not matched to a gene: 9. The CDR3 runs 18 residues. The germline V gene encodes CDR1 SGHAT and CDR2 FQNNGV. This CDR3 reads CASSLVPGTSGDQETQYF. The CDR3 nucleotides are TGTGCCAGCAGCTTAGTCCCAGGGACTAGCGGAGATCAAGAGACCCAGTACTTC.

The rearrangement joins TRBV28 to TRBJ2-1; no definite D call. CDR3 length: 16 amino acids. The V gene lost 6 bases and the J gene lost 0 bases, with 15 bases spanning the gap. CDR1 MDHEN and CDR2 SYDVKM come from the germline V gene. The CDR3 reads CASSPGLGYSYNEQFF. The CDR3 region has the DNA TGTGCCAGCAGCCCTGGGTTAGGTTACTCCTACAATGAGCAGTTCTTC.

The rearrangement uses TRBV12-3 or TRBV12-4 and TRBJ2-3; D uncertain. This CDR3 has 15 residues. V was cut by 2 bases and J by 2 bases, with 11 bases left in between. CDR3 bases: TGTGCCAGCAGTTTATCTAGGCCTCTCACAGATACGCAGTATTTT. Translation gives CASSLSRPLTDTQYF.

The chain is built from TRBV5-4 and TRBJ1-4, with TRBD1 matching 7 bases. Per germline, CDR1 SGHNT and CDR2 YYREEE (reference sequence). CDR3 length: 13 residues. V dropped 2 bases and J dropped 7; count of bases not matched to a gene: 2. Here the CDR3 reads CASSFTGAEKLFF. In DNA, the CDR3 is TGTGCCAGCAGCTTCACAGGGGCTGAAAAACTGTTTTTT. Drawing the rest from reference TRBV5-4 and TRBJ1-4, the complete variable domain is ETGVTQSPTHLIKTRGQQVTLRCSSQSGHNTVSWYQQALGQGPQFIFQYYREEENGRGNFPPRFSGLQFPNYSSELNVNALELDDSALYLCASSFTGAEKLFFGSGTQLSVL.

This clonotype occurred once. The chain is built from TRBV2 and TRBJ1-1; D is unclear. The germline gives CDR1 SNHLY, CDR2 FYNNEI. Trimming left V 7 bases short and J 0 bases short, with 9 bases between. The CDR3 contains 13 residues. CDR3 residues: CASNTVMNTEAFF. The DNA for the CDR3 is TGTGCCAGCAACACGGTTATGAACACTGAAGCTTTCTTT. The whole variable domain, filled in from reference TRBV2 and TRBJ1-1, reads EPEVTQTPSHQVTQMGQEVILRCVPISNHLYFYWYRQILGQKVEFLVSFYNNEISEKSEIFDDQFSVERPDGSNFTLKIRSTKLEDSAMYFCASNTVMNTEAFFGQGTRLTVV.

V and J are TRBV6-5 and TRBJ1-2; 8 positions agree with TRBD1. The CDR3 extends over 12 amino acids. The germline V gene has CDR1 MNHEY and CDR2 SVGAGI. V shed 6 bases, J shed 8 bases, and the junction held 5 bases outside the gene matches. DNA for the CDR3: TGTGCCAGCAGGCGGACAGGGCGCGGCTACACCTTC. Protein sequence: CASRRTGRGYTF.

The rearrangement joins TRBV7-9 to TRBJ1-3, with D unclear. CDR1 and CDR2 (germline): SEHNR, FQNEAQ (reference sequence). V dropped 2 bases and J dropped 4 bases, with 9 bases sitting between them. The CDR3 is made up of 14 amino acids. DNA for the CDR3: TGTGCCAGCAGCTTACCCTTGGCAGGAAACACCATATATTTT. Protein product: CASSLPLAGNTIYF.

The chain combines TRBV20-1 with TRBJ2-5; TRBD2 matches 12 bases. The ends lost 6 bases at V and 4 bases at J; junction bases unmatched: 12. CDR1 and CDR2 from the germline V gene are DFQATT and SNEGSKA (reference sequence). The CDR3 is 16 amino acids. The CDR3 nucleotides are TGCAGTGCCAAAACTAGCGGGAGGCTCCGCGGAGAGACCCAGTACTTC. Translation: CSAKTSGRLRGETQYF.

This chain uses TRBV3-1 with TRBJ2-2; 9 positions agree with TRBD1. CDR1 and CDR2 from the germline V gene are LGHDT and YNNKEL (reference sequence). The CDR3 extends over 16 amino acids. Trimming cost V 4 bases and J 3 bases; bases outside gene matches: 6. The CDR3 here is CASSLHRGQDTGELFF. The CDR3 coding sequence is TGTGCCAGCAGCCTTCACAGGGGGCAGGACACCGGGGAGCTGTTTTTT.

The V call is TRBV2, the J call TRBJ1-2, with D hard to call. Germline V gene lookup returns CDR1 SNHLY and CDR2 FYNNEI. V was clipped by 1 base and J by 4 bases, with 7 bases between them. The CDR3 loop spans 13 amino acids. DNA of the CDR3: TGTGCCAGCAGTGAAGAGATGAGCTATGGCTACACCTTC. Translated, it gives CASSEEMSYGYTF.

This sequence joins TRBV11-3 and TRBJ1-1, with 9 bases matching TRBD1. Per germline, CDR1 SGHNT and CDR2 YENEEA. With 5 bases clipped from V and 1 base from J, the junction kept 2 bases outside the gene matches. CDR3 length: 14 amino acids. The CDR3 coding sequence is TGTGCCAGCAGCAAACAGGGGGCGAACACTGAAGCTTTCTTT. It is translated as CASSKQGANTEAFF. Full variable domain (outside the CDR3, taken from reference TRBV11-3 and TRBJ1-1): EAGVVQSPRYKIIEKKQPVAFWCNPISGHNTLYWYLQNLGQGPELLIRYENEEAVDDSQLPKDRFSAERLKGVDSTLKIQPAELGDSAVYLCASSKQGANTEAFFGQGTRLTVV.

The chain joins TRBV28 to TRBJ2-7; D remains unclear. Trimming removed 6 bases at V and 6 bases at J, with 9 bases between. The germline V gene encodes CDR1 MDHEN and CDR2 SYDVKM. The CDR3 is 11 residues long. CDR3 amino acids: CASSVPFEQYF. The DNA of the CDR3 is TGTGCCAGCAGCGTGCCCTTCGAGCAGTACTTC. The entire variable domain, with the rest obtained from reference TRBV28 and TRBJ2-7, is as follows: DVKVTQSSRYLVKRTGEKVFLECVQDMDHENMFWYRQDPGLGLRLIYFSYDVKMKEKGDIPEGYSVSREKKERFSLILESASTNQTSMYLCASSVPFEQYFGPGTRLTVT.

The J gene is TRBJ2-3, the V gene TRBV5-1, with D perhaps TRBD2 (6 bases). Looked up from germline, CDR1 is SGHRS and CDR2 is YFSETQ. Trimming took 1 base from V and 6 from J, leaving 18 bases between them. This CDR3 spans 16 amino acids. CDR3 protein: CASSLQGGVRSDTQYF. CDR3 nucleotides: TGCGCCAGCAGCTTGCAAGGCGGGGTAAGGTCCGATACGCAGTATTTT. Full variable domain (rest looked up from reference TRBV5-1 and TRBJ2-3): KAGVTQTPRYLIKTRGQQVTLSCSPISGHRSVSWYQQTPGQGLQFLFEYFSETQRNKGNFPGRFSGRQFSNSRSEMNVSTLELGDSALYLCASSLQGGVRSDTQYFGPGTRLTVL.

As for this clonotype: One junction end does not reproduce the germline sequence, and a read error may be involved. The genes are TRBV12-3 or TRBV12-4 and TRBJ2-1; 8 positions agree with TRBD2. The CDR3 covers 12 residues. The chain's CDR3 is CASSLLGLAVVF. The CDR3 bases are TGTGCCAGCAGTTTATTAGGACTAGCAGTGGTCTTC.

This chain joins TRBV5-1 and TRBJ2-6, with 8 bases that match TRBD1. Germline V gene data show CDR1 as SGHRS and CDR2 as YFSETQ. The CDR3 is 17 residues long. With 2 bases clipped from V and 1 base from J, the junction kept 5 bases outside the gene matches. The CDR3 DNA follows: TGCGCCAGCAGCTTCGGGACAGGTGGTTCTGGGGCCAACGTCCTGACTTTC. Amino acid sequence: CASSFGTGGSGANVLTF.

V and J are TRBV20-1 and TRBJ1-1; D unresolved. This CDR3 contains 14 residues. V was clipped by 2 bases and J by 2 bases, with 12 bases between them. Germline V CDR1 and CDR2: DFQATT, SNEGSKA (reference sequence). The CDR3 here is CSARLGPPNTEAFF. The CDR3 DNA reads as TGCAGTGCTAGACTCGGACCGCCTAACACTGAAGCTTTCTTT.

This chain connects TRBV27 to TRBJ1-1, with a tentative D call TRBD1 (6 bases). CDR1 MNHEY and CDR2 SMNVEV come from the germline V gene (reference sequence). The CDR3 is 13 amino acids. The V and J ends lost 4 bases and 5 bases respectively, with 11 bases between them. The CDR3 here is CASSWTVGTEAFF. CDR3 in DNA: TGTGCCAGCAGTTGGACAGTCGGAACTGAAGCTTTCTTT.

The chain employs TRBV11-2 and TRBJ2-5, with 7 positions matching TRBD2. The CDR3 spans 15 residues. The germline V gene encodes CDR1 SGHAT and CDR2 FQNNGV. With 5 bases clipped from V and 4 bases from J, the junction kept 10 bases outside the gene matches. CDR3 protein: CASSNFGRAGETQYF. The CDR3 region has the DNA TGTGCCAGCAGCAATTTTGGGAGGGCCGGAGAGACCCAGTACTTC.

The V call is TRBV4-3, the J call TRBJ2-7; 7 bases match TRBD2. J was trimmed by 7 bases and V by 1 base; bases with no gene match: 13. Germline loops: CDR1 LGHNA, CDR2 YSLEER. The CDR3 consists of 16 residues. Here the CDR3 DNA reads TGCGCCAGCAGCCAAGCTTCAATGGCGGGAGTGGGGGAGCAGTACTTC. Encoded protein: CASSQASMAGVGEQYF.